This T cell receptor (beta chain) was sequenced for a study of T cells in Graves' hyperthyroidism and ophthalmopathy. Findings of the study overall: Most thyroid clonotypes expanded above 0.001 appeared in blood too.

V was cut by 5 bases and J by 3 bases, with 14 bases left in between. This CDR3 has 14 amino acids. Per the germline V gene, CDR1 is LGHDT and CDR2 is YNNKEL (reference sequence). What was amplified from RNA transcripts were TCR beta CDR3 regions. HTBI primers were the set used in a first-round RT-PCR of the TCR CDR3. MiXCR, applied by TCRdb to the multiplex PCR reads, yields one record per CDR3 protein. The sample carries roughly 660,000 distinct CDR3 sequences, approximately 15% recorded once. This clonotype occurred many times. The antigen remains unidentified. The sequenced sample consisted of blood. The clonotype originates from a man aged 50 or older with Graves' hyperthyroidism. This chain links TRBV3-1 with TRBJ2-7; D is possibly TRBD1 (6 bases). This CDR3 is CASSSLGGNYEQYF. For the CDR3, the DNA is TGTGCCAGCAGCAGCCTAGGGGGAAACTACGAGCAGTACTTC.